The 11 T cell receptor beta chains below were found in one sample sequenced in a study of regulatory T cells in long-lasting Graves disease. Building the TCR beta libraries relied on iRepertoire HTBI primers, and CDR3 regions underwent Arm-PCR. From the multiplex PCR reads, TCRdb called clonotypes with MiXCR, one entry per CDR3 protein. The sample has approximately 560,000 distinct CDR3 sequences; 15% to 20% are singletons. Stated time point: newly diagnosed GD, antithyroid drugs for less than 3 months. PBMCs provided the RNA from which the TCR library was made. This sample was also put to use in a study of T cells in Graves' hyperthyroidism and ophthalmopathy.

Here the sequenced sample was peripheral blood mononuclear cells (PBMCs), taken at new diagnosis, from a patient treated with antithyroid drugs. These receptor sequences come from a man aged 18 to 29 with Graves disease.

The chain employs TRBV11-3 and TRBJ2-2, with TRBD2 identical over 16 bases. CDR1 and CDR2 (germline): SGHNT, YENEEA. J lost 6 bases, V lost 4 bases, and 2 bases had no gene match. The CDR3 has 16 amino acids. The CDR3 DNA follows: TGTGCCAGCAGCTCGGGACTAGCGGGAGGGGCCGGGGAGCTGTTTTTT. It codes for CASSSGLAGGAGELFF.

This clonotype was picked up many times. The rearrangement joins TRBV6-1 to TRBJ1-4; 11 positions agree with TRBD1. The CDR3 extends over 16 amino acids. Germline V gene sequence: CDR1 MNHNS, CDR2 SASEGT. Trimming took 5 bases from V and 3 from J; bases not matched to a gene: 5. The CDR3 DNA sequence: TGTGCCAGCAGTCGAGGACAGGGGGCGGCTAATGAAAAACTGTTTTTT. Protein product: CASSRGQGAANEKLFF.

This clonotype was observed many times. The J gene is TRBJ2-5, the V gene TRBV6-2 or TRBV6-3; no firm D call. The V gene lost 0 bases and the J gene lost 3 bases, with 8 bases spanning the gap. The CDR3 has 14 amino acids. The germline CDR1 and CDR2 sequences are MNHEY and SVGEGT. The CDR3 protein is CASSYSNREETQYF. DNA for the CDR3: TGTGCCAGCAGTTACTCGAACAGAGAAGAGACCCAGTACTTC.

This clonotype has a count of ten or more. This chain joins TRBV2 and TRBJ2-1, with no clear D. The V and J ends lost 7 bases and 9 bases respectively, with 7 bases between them. The germline V gene has CDR1 SNHLY and CDR2 FYNNEI. CDR3 length: 10 residues. CDR3 residues: CASKSSEQFF. CDR3 DNA: TGTGCCAGCAAGTCATCTGAGCAGTTCTTC.

The table lists this clonotype with many counts. The genes are TRBV12-3 or TRBV12-4 and TRBJ1-1; D gene unclear. This CDR3 has 15 residues. V shed 3 bases and J shed 4 bases, with 15 bases lying between them. DNA of the CDR3: TGTGCCAGCAGTTTTGCGGGAGGGTTAGGCACTGAAGCTTTCTTT. Protein sequence: CASSFAGGLGTEAFF.

On this clonotype itself: The junction departs from germline at one end; a sequencing error may be responsible. The chain uses TRBV5-1 and TRBJ2-2, with 10 bases that match TRBD1. The length of the CDR3 is 16 residues. The germline V gene encodes CDR1 SGHRS and CDR2 YFSETQ. The CDR3 DNA reads TGCGCCAGCAGCTTCGGGGACAGGGGATCAGCCGGGGAGCCGTTTTTT. Protein sequence: CASSFGDRGSAGEPFF.

A remark on this clonotype: At one of its ends the junction is not consistent with the germline gene, which may arise from a read error. The chain joins TRBV12-3 or TRBV12-4 to TRBJ2-7, with TRBD2 identical over 9 bases. The CDR3 is made up of 15 amino acids. The CDR3 bases are TGTGCCAGCAGTGCTAGCGGGGTGCACTCCTACAAGCAGTACTTC. As protein: CASSASGVHSYKQYF.

This clonotype showed up just a few times. This likely comes from a read error, as the CDR3 has no conserved phenylalanine or tryptophan at its end. The V and J genes are TRBV7-9 and TRBJ2-1; weak D call: TRBD1 (6 bases). The germline V gene has CDR1 SEHNR and CDR2 FQNEAQ (reference sequence). The CDR3 spans 14 residues. The V end lost 2 bases, the J end lost 4 bases, and 9 bases lay between the germline ends. In DNA form, the CDR3 reads TGTGCCAGCAGCTTACACGACAGGTACAATGAGCAGTTCCTC. As protein: CASSLHDRYNEQFL.

This clonotype was observed many times. The chain recombines TRBV3-1 with TRBJ2-7, with 10 bases aligning to TRBD1. The V and J ends lost 2 bases and 0 bases, in that order; junction bases with no gene match: 4. This CDR3 region has 16 residues. CDR1 is LGHDT, CDR2 YNNKEL, per germline (reference sequence). The CDR3 DNA reads TGTGCCAGCAGCCAAAAAGGACAGGGGGTCTCCTACGAGCAGTACTTC. Translating gives CASSQKGQGVSYEQYF.

There are many counts of this clonotype. This rearrangement joins TRBV9 to TRBJ2-7; D is unresolved. CDR1 and CDR2 (germline): SGDLS, YYNGEE. Trimming cost V 0 bases and J 2 bases, with 9 bases left between them. The CDR3 is 14 amino acids. CDR3 loop: CASSVDWRTYEQYF. CDR3 coding DNA: TGTGCCAGCAGCGTAGACTGGCGGACCTACGAGCAGTACTTC.

About this clonotype: The junction departs from germline at one end; a sequencing error may be responsible. V and J are TRBV27 and TRBJ1-5, with D tentatively TRBD1 (6 bases). The CDR3 extends over 15 amino acids. Per the germline V gene, CDR1 is MNHEY and CDR2 is SMNVEV (reference sequence). CDR3 coding DNA: TGTGCCAGCAGTTTATGGGGGGCGGGCAATCAGCTCCAGCATTTT. Amino acid sequence: CASSLWGAGNQLQHF.